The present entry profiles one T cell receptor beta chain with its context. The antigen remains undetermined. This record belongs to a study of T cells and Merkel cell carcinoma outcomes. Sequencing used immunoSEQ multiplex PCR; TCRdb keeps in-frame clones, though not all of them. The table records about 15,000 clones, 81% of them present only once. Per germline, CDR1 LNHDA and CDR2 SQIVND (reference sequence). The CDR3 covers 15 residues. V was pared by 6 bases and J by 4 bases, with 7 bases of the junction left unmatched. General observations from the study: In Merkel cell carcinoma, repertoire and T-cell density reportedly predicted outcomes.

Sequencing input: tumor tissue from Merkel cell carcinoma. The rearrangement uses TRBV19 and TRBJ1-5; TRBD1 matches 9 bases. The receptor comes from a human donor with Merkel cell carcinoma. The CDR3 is CASREGTGPNQPQHF. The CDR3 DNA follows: TGTGCCAGTAGAGAAGGGACAGGGCCTAATCAGCCCCAGCATTTT. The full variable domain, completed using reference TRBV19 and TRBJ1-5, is DGGITQSPKYLFRKEGQNVTLSCEQNLNHDAMYWYRQDPGQGLRLIYYSQIVNDFQKGDIAEGYSVSREKKESFPLTVTSAQKNPTAFYLCASREGTGPNQPQHFGDGTRLSIL.